This TCR beta chain stems from a study of CD4 T cells in relation to SARS-CoV-2 and coronaviruses. Clones were sequenced by immunoSEQ multiplex PCR, and TCRdb holds only the in-frame ones, with some missing. Of about 56,000 clones in the sample, around 90% were seen once. Overall study results and limits: The assay detects memory recall responses, not culture-primed primary responses. Monoreactive clones expanded significantly more to SARS-CoV-2 than crossreactive clones did.

Naive and memory CD4+ T cells came from enriched cryopreserved PBMCs. As concerns this clone: What it binds is not known.

The CDR3 has 14 residues. Trimming cost V 4 bases and J 2 bases, with 11 bases left between them. CDR1 and CDR2 from the germline V gene are SEHNR and FQNEAQ (reference sequence). This clonotype was obtained from an adult with COVID-19. The chain combines TRBV7-9 with TRBJ1-1; D gene uncertain. The specimen was naive CD4+ T cells from PBMCs. Subset noted: naive CD4+ T cells isolated by negative enrichment. The CDR3 spells CASSYETPNTEAFF. CDR3 bases: TGTGCCAGCAGCTATGAAACACCCAACACTGAAGCTTTCTTT.